Each of the 6 T cell receptor beta chains below was sequenced from the same sample in a study of liver allograft versus peripheral blood T cells. Study-level information: T cell receptor repertoires in transplanted livers were compared with those in recipients' peripheral blood.

TCRdb recomputed calls from the reads with MiXCR, one row per CDR3 protein. Of 8,500 to 9,500 distinct CDR3 sequences in the sample, over 20% were seen once. These receptors were collected from a human patient who had a liver transplant. The graft donor may be the source of some T cells.

Ten or more counts support this clonotype. The rearrangement joins TRBV12-3 or TRBV12-4 to TRBJ1-1; D perhaps matches TRBD1 (5 bases). V shed 6 bases and J shed 1 base, with 12 bases lying between them. The CDR3 covers 14 residues. CDR3 sequence: CASSFRVTNTEAFF. The CDR3 DNA sequence: TGTGCCAGCAGCTTCAGGGTCACGAACACTGAAGCTTTCTTT.

This clonotype is medium-sized within its sample. This sequence joins TRBV6-2 or TRBV6-3 and TRBJ2-1; 13 bases are a match to TRBD2. This CDR3 is 19 amino acids long. From germline, CDR1 is MNHEY and CDR2 SVGEGT. V lost 2 bases, J lost 0 bases, and 7 bases stayed unmatched. CDR3 residues: CASSYRGLAGVSSYNEQFF. The DNA of the CDR3 is TGTGCCAGCAGTTACCGCGGACTAGCGGGAGTGAGCTCCTACAATGAGCAGTTCTTC.

This clonotype was found many times. The gene calls are TRBV28 and TRBJ2-7, with D possibly matching TRBD1 (5 bases). With 5 bases removed from V and 3 bases from J, the gap between germline ends came to 8 bases. The CDR3 has 12 residues. Germline assignment: CDR1 MDHEN and CDR2 SYDVKM. For the CDR3, the DNA is TGTGCCAGCAGTCCCGACAGCTACGAGCAGTACTTC. Translation: CASSPDSYEQYF.

The chain couples TRBV12-3 or TRBV12-4 to TRBJ2-1; D ambiguous. V was cut by 3 bases and J by 9 bases, with 12 bases left in between. This CDR3 comprises 13 residues. The CDR3 nucleotides read TGTGCCAGCAGTTTGGGTGCGCGCAGTGAGCAGTTCTTC. This encodes CASSLGARSEQFF.

This clonotype is medium-sized within its sample. J is TRBJ1-1 and V is TRBV6-1, with D perhaps matching TRBD1 (5 bases). Trimming shortened V by 7 bases and J by 3 bases, and 15 bases separated the two germline ends. Per germline, CDR1 MNHNS and CDR2 SASEGT. This CDR3 contains 14 residues. CDR3 sequence (DNA): TGTGCCAGCACGCTCGGAGGGGAGGACACTGAAGCTTTCTTT. This sequence encodes CASTLGGEDTEAFF.

This clonotype was seen a handful of times. The CDR3 reads CASSLDLAGAYNEQFF. The CDR3 bases are TGTGCCAGCAGTTTAGATCTAGCGGGAGCCTACAATGAGCAGTTCTTC. The V gene is TRBV12-3 or TRBV12-4, the J gene TRBJ2-1; TRBD2 agrees at 10 bases. V dropped 1 base and J dropped 2; count of bases not matched to a gene: 2. This CDR3 contains 16 residues.